This passage covers 16 T cell receptor beta chains from one sample sequenced in a study of CD8 T cells in ankylosing spondylitis. TCRdb passed the 5' RACE reads through MiXCR, listing each CDR3 protein once. The table includes 36,000 or so distinct CDR3 sequences, 4.5% to 6% detected once. Sequencing used blood, either unsorted or a sorted T cell fraction (not recorded which). The receptors were sampled from a male donor with ankylosing spondylitis or in good health (not recorded which).

This clonotype was observed at least ten times. This rearrangement joins TRBV27 to TRBJ2-7; 7 bases agree with TRBD1. J was trimmed by 4 bases and V by 5 bases; bases with no gene match: 11. The CDR3 is 15 residues long. CDR1 and CDR2 from the germline V gene are MNHEY and SMNVEV (reference sequence). The CDR3 is CASSPDRVSGYEQYF. CDR3 DNA: TGTGCCAGCAGTCCCGACAGGGTATCGGGATACGAGCAGTACTTC.

This clonotype was seen many times. This chain connects TRBV10-3 to TRBJ2-1; D uncertain. The CDR3 has 14 residues. The V and J ends lost 2 bases and 6 bases respectively, with 11 bases between them. CDR1 is ENHRY and CDR2 is SYGVKD in the germline V gene. The CDR3, as DNA: TGTGCCATCAGTGAGCCAGACTCGAGCAATGAGCAGTTCTTC. Amino acids: CAISEPDSSNEQFF.

This clonotype was found many times. The chain couples TRBV6-4 to TRBJ2-7; D gene ambiguous. Germline V lookup: CDR1 MRHNA, CDR2 SNTAGT. This CDR3 spans 13 amino acids. The V gene lost 5 bases and the J gene lost 2 bases, with 10 bases spanning the gap. CDR3 residues: CASSRAATYEQYF. As DNA, the CDR3 is TGTGCCAGCAGTCGTGCCGCGACCTACGAGCAGTACTTC.

This clonotype was counted ten times or more. The chain recombines TRBV6-6 with TRBJ1-1; D gene uncertain. The CDR3 contains 12 residues. V was shortened by 7 bases and J by 5 bases, with 11 bases between the two germline ends. Germline-derived CDR1 and CDR2 are MNHNY and SVGAGI (reference sequence). CDR3 sequence: CASTWGETEAFF. DNA of the CDR3: TGTGCCAGCACATGGGGTGAGACTGAAGCTTTCTTT.

The chain carries TRBV14 and TRBJ2-1; D not certain. Between the trimmed V and J ends, which lost 3 bases and 2 bases, there was a span of 14 bases. Per germline, CDR1 SGHDN and CDR2 FVKESK. The CDR3 extends over 16 amino acids. This CDR3 reads CASSHSVRAPYNEQFF. The CDR3 nucleotides read TGTGCCAGCAGCCATTCTGTCCGGGCGCCCTACAATGAGCAGTTCTTC.

The sample holds many counts of this clonotype. The J gene is TRBJ2-5, the V gene TRBV6-1; 9 bases are a match to TRBD2. Germline V gene lookup returns CDR1 MNHNS and CDR2 SASEGT. This CDR3 region has 15 residues. The ends lost 4 bases at V and 5 bases at J; junction bases unmatched: 8. CDR3 amino acids: CASSVAGGPGETQYF. As DNA, the CDR3 is TGTGCCAGCAGTGTGGCGGGAGGGCCGGGGGAGACCCAGTACTTC.

To note about this clonotype: This sequence may be a read error, since a much larger clone differs from it by one base. J is TRBJ2-7 and V is TRBV9, with D maybe TRBD2 (5 bases). Trimming removed 1 base at V and 2 bases at J, with 13 bases between. Germline V gives CDR1 SGDLS, CDR2 YYNGEE. This CDR3 has 15 residues. The CDR3 nucleotides read TGTGCCAGCAGCGTAACCCCGGGAAATACCTACGAGCAGTACTTC. This encodes CASSVTPGNTYEQYF.

In its sample, this clonotype was seen many times. The CDR3 is CASSQGGPLHTQYF. DNA for the CDR3: TGCGCCAGCAGTCAGGGCGGGCCCCTCCATACGCAGTATTTT. The chain joins TRBV23-1 to TRBJ2-3, with a tentative D call TRBD2 (5 bases). TRBV23-1 is placed among ORFs of uncertain function. V lost 3 bases to trimming and J lost 7 bases, with 14 bases between them. The CDR3 is 14 residues long.

This clonotype was found many times. The chain joins TRBV5-4 to TRBJ2-7; D gene uncertain. Germline values: CDR1 SGHNT, CDR2 YYREEE (reference sequence). V was shortened by 2 bases and J by 6 bases, with 24 bases between the two germline ends. The CDR3 is 17 residues long. The CDR3 DNA reads TGTGCCAGCAGCTTAGGCCAGTTTCTCGGACCATCGCGCGAGCAGTACTTC. This gives the protein CASSLGQFLGPSREQYF.

At least ten counts were recorded for this clonotype. This chain joins TRBV5-1 and TRBJ1-3; D is unclear. V shed 0 bases and J shed 0 bases, with 4 bases lying between them. Germline CDR1 and CDR2: SGHRS and YFSETQ. This CDR3 spans 14 amino acids. CDR3: CASSLDYSGNTIYF. The DNA of the CDR3 is TGCGCCAGCAGCTTGGATTACTCTGGAAACACCATATATTTT.

This clonotype was counted ten times or more. The chain employs TRBV7-9 and TRBJ1-6, with D perhaps TRBD1 (5 bases). The CDR3 spans 14 residues. The germline V gene encodes CDR1 SEHNR and CDR2 FQNEAQ (reference sequence). V was trimmed by 2 bases and J by 6 bases, leaving 8 bases between them. The CDR3 DNA reads TGTGCCAGCAGCTTAATCGGGGCTAATTCACCCCTCCACTTT. Translation gives CASSLIGANSPLHF.

This clonotype was picked up many times. The chain joins TRBV7-2 to TRBJ1-1; D is possibly TRBD1 (6 bases). Germline V CDR1 and CDR2: SGHTA, FQGNSA. The V gene lost 2 bases and the J gene lost 5 bases, with 12 bases spanning the gap. The CDR3 is made up of 14 amino acids. This CDR3 is CASSLTTGGTEAFF. The DNA for the CDR3 is TGTGCCAGCAGCTTAACGACAGGTGGAACTGAAGCTTTCTTT.

This clonotype was recorded many times. The rearrangement links TRBV6-6 to TRBJ2-5; the match to TRBD2 covers 9 bases. This CDR3 has 12 amino acids. CDR1 is MNHNY and CDR2 is SVGAGI in the germline V gene (reference sequence). V shed 1 base, J shed 14 bases, and the junction held 5 bases outside the gene matches. The chain's CDR3 is CASSYLASGEYF. In DNA, the CDR3 is TGTGCCAGCAGTTACTTGGCTAGCGGGGAATACTTC.

Many counts were recorded for this clonotype. The chain has TRBV2 and TRBJ2-3, with 9 positions matching TRBD2. Losses at the gene ends were 8 bases for V and 4 bases for J; bases not matched to a gene: 7. CDR3 length: 14 residues. From germline, CDR1 is SNHLY and CDR2 FYNNEI. CDR3 region: CASVAGVSSDTQYF. In nucleotides, the CDR3 is TGTGCCAGCGTAGCGGGAGTCAGTTCAGATACGCAGTATTTT.

This clonotype was counted only a few times. The rearrangement joins TRBV7-9 to TRBJ2-5; maybe TRBD1 (5 bases). This CDR3 is built from 13 residues. Germline V lookup: CDR1 SEHNR, CDR2 FQNEAQ (reference sequence). Between the trimmed V and J ends, which lost 10 bases and 1 base, there was a span of 13 bases. CDR3 nucleotides: TGTGCCATGGGCCCTGGGGCCCAAGAGACCCAGTACTTC. Translation gives CAMGPGAQETQYF.

This clonotype was seen many times. The chain has TRBV18 and TRBJ2-1; TRBD2 agrees at 10 bases. The CDR3 contains 20 residues. V trimming: 1 base; J trimming: 8 bases; junction bases outside the gene matches: 20. The germline V gene has CDR1 KGHSH and CDR2 LQKENI. Here the CDR3 reads CASSPRAKGWASGSDDEQFF. The CDR3 DNA is TGTGCCAGCTCACCACGGGCGAAGGGGTGGGCTAGCGGGAGCGACGATGAGCAGTTCTTC.